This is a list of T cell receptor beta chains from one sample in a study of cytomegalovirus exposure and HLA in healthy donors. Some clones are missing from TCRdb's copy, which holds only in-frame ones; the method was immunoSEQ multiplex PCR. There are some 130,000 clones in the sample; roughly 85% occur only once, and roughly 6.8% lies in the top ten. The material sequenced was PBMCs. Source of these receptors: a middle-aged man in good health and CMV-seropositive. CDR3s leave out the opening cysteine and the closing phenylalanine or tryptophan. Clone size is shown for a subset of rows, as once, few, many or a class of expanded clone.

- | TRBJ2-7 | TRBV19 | ASSITDSYEQY
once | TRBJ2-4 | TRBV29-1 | SVETGAKNIQY
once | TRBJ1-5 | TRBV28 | ATPGQGVWVKPQH
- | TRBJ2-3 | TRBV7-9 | ASSSGTSGDTQY
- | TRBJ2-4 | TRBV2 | ASKGGPRNIQY
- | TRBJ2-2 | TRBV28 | ASINRDDGELF
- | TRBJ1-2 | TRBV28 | ASISAGVEGNYGYT
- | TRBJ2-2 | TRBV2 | ASTGSPGYTGELF
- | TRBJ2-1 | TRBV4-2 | ASSQAGGGAGNEQF
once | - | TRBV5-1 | ASSSGGGRVHEQY
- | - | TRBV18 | ASSLSKGGNEQY
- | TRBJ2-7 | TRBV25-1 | ASSQFTTSATRQY
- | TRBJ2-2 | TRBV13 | ASTQGTGELF
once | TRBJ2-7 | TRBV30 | AWSVIETYEQY
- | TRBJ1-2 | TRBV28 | ASSFGTGVYNYGYT
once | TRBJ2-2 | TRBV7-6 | ASSSGTSGRTGELF